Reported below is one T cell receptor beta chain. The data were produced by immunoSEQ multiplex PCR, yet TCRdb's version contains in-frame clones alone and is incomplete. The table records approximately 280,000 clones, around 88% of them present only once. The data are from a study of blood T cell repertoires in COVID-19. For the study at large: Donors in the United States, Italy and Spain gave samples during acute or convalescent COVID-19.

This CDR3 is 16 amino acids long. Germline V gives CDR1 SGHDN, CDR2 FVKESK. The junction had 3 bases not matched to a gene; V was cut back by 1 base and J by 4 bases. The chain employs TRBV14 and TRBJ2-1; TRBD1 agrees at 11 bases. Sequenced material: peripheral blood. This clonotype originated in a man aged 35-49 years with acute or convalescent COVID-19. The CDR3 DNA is TGTGCCAGCAGCCAAGGGGGGACAGGGGGTTACAATGAGCAGTTCTTC. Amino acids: CASSQGGTGGYNEQFF.